Here is one T cell receptor (beta chain) with its context. The data stem from a study of blood T cell repertoires in COVID-19. Measured with immunoSEQ multiplex PCR; TCRdb has only the in-frame clones, and not every one. The table has about 130,000 clones, around nine tenths seen once. Trimming took 4 bases from V and 5 from J, leaving 9 bases between them. Per the germline V gene, CDR1 is SGDLS and CDR2 is YYNGEE. The CDR3 has 12 residues. The chain has TRBV9 and TRBJ1-1; D may be TRBD1 (6 bases). This clonotype was obtained from a woman of 80 years or more with acute or convalescent COVID-19. The sequencing sample was made of peripheral blood. The DNA of the CDR3 is TGTGCCAGCAGCCCCAGGGGAACTGAAGCTTTCTTT. As protein: CASSPRGTEAFF.